What follows are 7 T cell receptor beta chains derived from one specimen sequenced in a study of T cell responses to AZD1222 COVID-19 vaccine. Measured with immunoSEQ multiplex PCR; TCRdb has only the in-frame clones, and not every one. The repertoire consists of more than 70,000 clones, with 80% to 95% occurring once and the leading ten covering around 30%. The sample here was peripheral blood, taken 28 days after the second AZD1222 dose. These receptor sequences come from an adult who received the AZD1222 COVID-19 vaccine.

The rearrangement links TRBV7-9 to TRBJ2-7; TRBD2 matches at 8 bases. The J segment lost 4 bases and the V segment lost 1 base, leaving 0 bases of the junction unmatched. From germline, CDR1 is SEHNR and CDR2 FQNEAQ (reference sequence). This CDR3 spans 13 amino acids. The CDR3 region is CASSLVAGYEQYF. CDR3 in DNA: TGTGCCAGCAGCTTAGTAGCGGGATACGAGCAGTACTTC.

The chain joins TRBV5-1 to TRBJ1-1; weak D call: TRBD1 (6 bases). Trimming took 3 bases from V and 1 from J, leaving 7 bases between them. This CDR3 comprises 13 residues. Germline values: CDR1 SGHRS, CDR2 YFSETQ. CDR3 amino acids: CASSSTGNTEAFF. Here the CDR3 DNA reads TGCGCCAGCAGCTCGACAGGGAACACTGAAGCTTTCTTT.

The chain is built from TRBV6-5 and TRBJ2-7; 7 positions agree with TRBD1. Germline assignment: CDR1 MNHEY and CDR2 SVGAGI. The CDR3 length is 13 residues. Losses at the gene ends were 8 bases for V and 2 bases for J; bases not matched to a gene: 6. The CDR3 bases are TGTGCCAGCTCCCCCGGGACAGCCTACGAGCAGTACTTC. This codes for CASSPGTAYEQYF.

The chain links TRBV9 to TRBJ2-3; weak D call: TRBD2 (6 bases). CDR3 length: 13 residues. The germline gives CDR1 SGDLS, CDR2 YYNGEE. Trimming shortened V by 7 bases and J by 4 bases, and 13 bases separated the two germline ends. Here the CDR3 reads CASSSEFADTQYF. For the CDR3, the DNA is TGTGCCAGCTCTAGCGAATTCGCAGATACGCAGTATTTT.

The chain carries TRBV5-4 and TRBJ2-3, with 8 bases fitting TRBD2. V gave up 3 bases and J gave up 5 bases; unmatched junction bases: 11. The germline CDR1 and CDR2 sequences are SGHNT and YYREEE (reference sequence). CDR3 length: 16 residues. The CDR3 bases are TGTGCCAGCAGCTCCCGTGGTAGCGGGAAGGTAGATACGCAGTATTTT. Translated, it gives CASSSRGSGKVDTQYF. The full variable domain, in which reference TRBV5-4 and TRBJ2-3 provide the parts outside the CDR3, is ETGVTQSPTHLIKTRGQQVTLRCSSQSGHNTVSWYQQALGQGPQFIFQYYREEENGRGNFPPRFSGLQFPNYSSELNVNALELDDSALYLCASSSRGSGKVDTQYFGPGTRLTVL.

The rearrangement joins TRBV5-1 to TRBJ2-2; D unclear. Germline V gene data show CDR1 as SGHRS and CDR2 as YFSETQ. Trimming cost V 0 bases and J 7 bases, with 19 bases left between them. The CDR3 runs 17 residues. This chain's CDR3 is CASSLVAGPPRGGELFF. DNA for the CDR3: TGCGCCAGCAGCTTGGTGGCCGGACCGCCCCGAGGCGGGGAGCTGTTTTTT. The full variable domain, with the rest looked up from reference TRBV5-1 and TRBJ2-2, is KAGVTQTPRYLIKTRGQQVTLSCSPISGHRSVSWYQQTPGQGLQFLFEYFSETQRNKGNFPGRFSGRQFSNSRSEMNVSTLELGDSALYLCASSLVAGPPRGGELFFGEGSRLTVL.

V and J are TRBV19 and TRBJ1-2, with 9 bases identical to TRBD1. CDR3 length: 13 amino acids. Trimming at V came to 4 bases and at J to 7 bases, leaving 4 bases not matched to a gene. Germline-derived CDR1 and CDR2 are LNHDA and SQIVND (reference sequence). CDR3 in DNA: TGTGCCAGTAGTAGGGACAGGGAGTTTGGCTACACCTTC. Protein: CASSRDREFGYTF.